The clone carrying this TCR beta chain was found a few times. The sample comes from a study of T cells in Graves' hyperthyroidism and ophthalmopathy. Deletions cut 5 bases from V and 4 bases from J, with 23 bases between. Germline-derived CDR1 and CDR2 are MNHEY and SMNVEV (reference sequence). The CDR3 length is 17 residues. Amplified TCR beta CDR3 regions came from RNA transcripts. HTBI primers were used for first-round RT-PCR of the TCR CDR3. One entry per CDR3 protein, called by TCRdb with MiXCR from the multiplex PCR reads. This table holds about 680,000 distinct CDR3 sequences, approximately 40% found once.

The sequenced sample consisted of blood. The sequence was obtained from a woman in her thirties or forties with Graves' hyperthyroidism. The rearrangement joins TRBV27 to TRBJ1-1, with a possible D match to TRBD1 (5 bases). Here the CDR3 reads CASSPRVRGDMGTEAFF. The DNA for the CDR3 is TGTGCCAGCAGTCCCAGGGTTAGGGGAGATATGGGCACTGAAGCTTTCTTT.